This paragraph reports one T cell receptor (beta chain). Germline V gene lookup returns CDR1 SGHNT and CDR2 YYREEE (reference sequence). The V gene end was trimmed by 4 bases and the J gene end by 7 bases; junction bases not matched to a gene: 8. This CDR3 contains 16 residues. Using immunoSEQ multiplex PCR, the repertoire was profiled, and TCRdb retains in-frame clones only, with some absent. The data contain tens of thousands of clones, roughly 50% of them singletons. The data stem from a study of cytotoxic CD8 clonotypes in ibrutinib-treated CLL. Study at large: Samples had a mean of around 230,000 productive templates and 85,000 to 100,000 productive rearrangements.

The rearrangement uses TRBV5-4 and TRBJ2-3; 14 positions agree with TRBD2. The clonotype comes from a human donor with chronic lymphocytic leukemia. Sample: PBMCs, taken after 24 months of ibrutinib treatment. The CDR3 is CASSKGLAGATNTQYF. In DNA form, the CDR3 reads TGTGCCAGCAGCAAGGGACTAGCGGGAGCTACAAATACGCAGTATTTT.